This TCR beta chain was sequenced in a study of blood T cell repertoires in COVID-19. Turning to the study itself: The United States, Italy and Spain provided the acute and convalescent COVID-19 samples. In each case, the material was cDNA or gDNA derived from T cells, B-cell-depleted T cells, or PBMCs.

Per the authors' pipeline: Reference gene primer amplification yielded estimated nucleated cell counts. Some clones are missing from TCRdb's copy, which holds only in-frame ones; the method was immunoSEQ multiplex PCR. The V and J calls and clone size are taken from that table; D and trimming were inferred from the DNA. The table records around 270,000 clones, around 86% of them present only once. CDR3 size: 17 residues. The germline CDR1 and CDR2 sequences are SNHLY and FYNNEI. J was trimmed by 5 bases and V by 8 bases; bases with no gene match: 13. The clonotype originates from a man in his forties who had recovered from COVID-19. The specimen sequenced was peripheral blood. V gene TRBV2 combines with J gene TRBJ2-7, with TRBD2 matching 15 bases. The CDR3 coding sequence is TGTGCCAGCGGTTATGGACTAGCGGGAGGGCAGGGAAACGAGCAGTACTTC. It translates to CASGYGLAGGQGNEQYF.